The clone carrying this T cell receptor (beta chain) was recorded many times. Its antigen is not identified. The data were taken from a study of T-cell memory formation after mild COVID-19. Study outcomes and limitations: Chiefly within CM and EM were the contracting CD4+ clones; CD8+ ones were within EMRA. Balance between CD4 and CD8 was seen in clones contracting day 15 to 85, and a CD4+ lean was seen in later expanders.

Constant-segment primers and 5'RACE yielded cDNA libraries for TCR alpha and TCR beta, each carrying sample barcodes and UMIs. TCRdb itself ran the 5' RACE reads through MiXCR, one entry per CDR3 protein. The sample shows 110,000 to 150,000 distinct CDR3 sequences, around 14% of them seen only once. The receptor was isolated from an adult woman who had mild COVID-19 (a few samples of this study predate the infection). Cell type and time point are not known. Sample: PBMCs or a T cell subset sorted from them (not recorded which).

CDR3 sequence (DNA): TGTGCCAGCAGTCCCGGCGGTAGGCCCTACAATGAGCAGTTCTTC. It is translated as CASSPGGRPYNEQFF. The gene calls are TRBV27 and TRBJ2-1; no clear D. Germline lookup yields CDR1 MNHEY and CDR2 SMNVEV (reference sequence). The CDR3 runs to 15 residues. With 5 bases removed from V and 2 bases from J, the gap between germline ends came to 13 bases.